A single sample gave rise to the 25 T cell receptor beta chains below, sequenced in a study of blood T cells in healthy people across ages. Primed by a sample-barcoded 5' primer and a J-beta primer mix, a second PCR proceeded for about 6 to 12 cycles. One entry per CDR3 protein results from TCRdb running MiXCR on the 5' RACE reads. The sample lists 1.5 million to 2 million distinct CDR3 sequences; roughly 27% were seen once. The sequencing input was blood. The receptor set was obtained from a woman younger than 45 in good health.

Comment on this clonotype: An end of the junction does not agree with germline; a read error may underlie this. The J gene is TRBJ2-2, the V gene TRBV18, with D perhaps matching TRBD2 (6 bases). There are 14 residues in the CDR3. Germline V gene sequence: CDR1 KGHSH, CDR2 LQKENI. CDR3 protein: CANSPSGGTGELFF. The CDR3 coding sequence is TGTGCCAACTCACCGAGTGGGGGGACCGGGGAGCTGTTTTTT.

As to this clonotype: This may stem from a read error, because a much larger clone lies one nucleotide away. The CDR3 DNA is TGTGCCAGCAGCTTAGGGGCTAGCCGGGGACGAGGTGAGCAGTTCTTC. It encodes CASSLGASRGRGEQFF. The rearrangement uses TRBV11-2 and TRBJ2-1; D possibly matches TRBD1 or TRBD2 (5 bases each). The V end lost 1 base, the J end lost 9 bases, and 19 bases lay between the germline ends. The CDR3 extends over 16 amino acids. Germline CDR1 reads SGHAT; CDR2 reads FQNNGV.

The chain has TRBV30 and TRBJ1-1; D gene unclear. Between the trimmed V and J ends, which lost 0 bases and 1 base, there was a span of 6 bases. The CDR3 has 13 amino acids. Germline CDR1 GTSNPN, CDR2 SVGIG (reference sequence). The CDR3 DNA is TGTGCCTGGAGTGTACACGGGAACACTGAAGCTTTCTTT. This gives the protein CAWSVHGNTEAFF.

A few counts support this clonotype. The chain recombines TRBV20-1 with TRBJ2-3; weak D call: TRBD2 (6 bases). The germline gives CDR1 DFQATT, CDR2 SNEGSKA (reference sequence). The V and J ends lost 5 bases and 0 bases respectively, with 12 bases between them. The CDR3 has 14 residues. CDR3 in amino acids: CSAALGTSTDTQYF. The CDR3 DNA follows: TGCAGTGCTGCGCTAGGGACTAGCACAGATACGCAGTATTTT.

The V gene is TRBV7-2, the J gene TRBJ1-4; D may be TRBD1 (6 bases). The CDR3 is made up of 15 amino acids. Germline V gives CDR1 SGHTA, CDR2 FQGNSA. V was cut by 4 bases and J by 8 bases, with 17 bases left in between. The CDR3 nucleotides are TGTGCCAGCAGCTCTCAAAGGGGGTTACGAGAAAAACTGTTTTTT. Residues: CASSSQRGLREKLFF.

The chain uses TRBV20-1 and TRBJ2-5; D gene uncertain. TRBJ2-4 matches the DNA end more closely, so the J call is doubtful. This CDR3 has 15 residues. CDR1 is DFQATT, CDR2 SNEGSKA, per germline (reference sequence). DNA for the CDR3: TGCAGTGCCACAAGCCTCCGGCTTGGGGAAAACATTCAGTACTTC. This gives the protein CSATSLRLGENIQYF.

The chain has TRBV27 and TRBJ1-1, with TRBD1 identical over 7 bases. This CDR3 spans 13 amino acids. V lost 8 bases to trimming and J lost 4 bases; unmatched junction nucleotides: 7. Germline CDR1 MNHEY, CDR2 SMNVEV (reference sequence). The CDR3 DNA follows: TGTGCCAGCCAGACAGGGATGCTCACTGAAGCTTTCTTT. This gives the protein CASQTGMLTEAFF.

This sequence joins TRBV6-1 and TRBJ1-2; D not resolved. V gave up 11 bases and J gave up 8 bases, with 15 bases separating them. Germline V gives CDR1 MNHNS, CDR2 SASEGT. CDR3 size: 11 residues. The CDR3 DNA is TGTGCCGGCAATTTGGGTAGCGGCTACACCTTC. Translated, it gives CAGNLGSGYTF.

The chain carries TRBV30 and TRBJ2-7; D possibly matches TRBD1 or TRBD2 (5 bases each). CDR1 and CDR2 (germline): GTSNPN, SVGIG (reference sequence). The CDR3 runs 15 residues. The V end was cut by 3 bases, the J end by 4 bases, with 19 bases between. CDR3 loop: CAWRTWDGPCYEQYF. CDR3 sequence (DNA): TGTGCCTGGAGAACGTGGGACGGCCCCTGTTACGAGCAGTACTTC.

V is TRBV5-1 and J is TRBJ1-6; the D is unclear. V lost 0 bases and J 7 bases, leaving 11 bases between the germline ends. CDR3 length: 15 amino acids. Germline V gene data show CDR1 as SGHRS and CDR2 as YFSETQ. The CDR3 region has the DNA TGCGCCAGCAGCTTGGACCTGGCGGGGAATTCACCCCTCCACTTT. Protein product: CASSLDLAGNSPLHF.

This clonotype was recorded once. J is TRBJ2-2 and V is TRBV5-1; 11 bases align to TRBD1. CDR3 length equals 17 residues. CDR1 and CDR2 from the germline V gene are SGHRS and YFSETQ. Losses at the gene ends were 5 bases for V and 4 bases for J; bases not matched to a gene: 10. This CDR3 is CASRTGQGASTTGELFF. Written as DNA, the CDR3 is TGCGCCAGCAGGACCGGACAGGGGGCGTCGACCACCGGGGAGCTGTTTTTT.

The V and J genes are TRBV7-2 and TRBJ2-1; 11 positions match TRBD2. Germline CDR1 SGHTA, CDR2 FQGNSA. CDR3 length: 17 residues. V gave up 5 bases and J gave up 3 bases; unmatched junction bases: 9. The CDR3 protein is CASSVQPGLAVYNEQFF. The CDR3, as DNA: TGTGCCAGCAGCGTACAACCGGGACTAGCGGTCTACAATGAGCAGTTCTTC.

The chain uses TRBV7-9 and TRBJ2-1; 15 nucleotides agree with TRBD2. Trimming took 5 bases from V and 7 from J; bases not matched to a gene: 6. Germline V gene sequence: CDR1 SEHNR, CDR2 FQNEAQ (reference sequence). The CDR3 loop spans 16 amino acids. In nucleotides, the CDR3 is TGTGCCAGCAGCCCAGGGACTAGCGGGGGGAGAAATGAGCAGTTCTTC. Its translation is CASSPGTSGGRNEQFF.

This clonotype was found a few times. The V and J genes are TRBV12-3 or TRBV12-4 and TRBJ1-6; no reliable D call. Trimming stripped 7 bases from V and 6 bases from J, with 16 bases between. The CDR3 spans 15 residues. CDR3 sequence (DNA): TGTGCCAGCACCCCAACGGGGTGGATTAATTCACCCCTCCACTTT. Its protein is CASTPTGWINSPLHF.

This clonotype was found many times. The chain employs TRBV29-1 and TRBJ2-5; tentative D call: TRBD2 (6 bases). This CDR3 contains 12 residues. CDR1 and CDR2 from the germline V gene are SQVTM and ANQGSEA. The V gene lost 6 bases and the J gene lost 5 bases, with 13 bases spanning the gap. The CDR3 loop is CSVVPAGETQYF. Here the CDR3 DNA reads TGCAGCGTCGTACCAGCGGGCGAGACCCAGTACTTC.

This clonotype has ten or more counts. The genes are TRBV10-3 and TRBJ2-7, with a weak D call TRBD1 (6 bases). The CDR3 sequence is 13 residues long. Between the trimmed V and J ends, which lost 8 bases and 0 bases, there was a span of 11 bases. Germline values: CDR1 ENHRY, CDR2 SYGVKD. The CDR3 DNA is TGTGCCATCGCGCAGGGGATCTCCTACGAGCAGTACTTC. It specifies CAIAQGISYEQYF.

The V and J genes are TRBV11-2 and TRBJ2-1, with TRBD2 matching over 7 bases. CDR1 and CDR2 (germline): SGHAT, FQNNGV. The CDR3 totals 17 residues. After removal of 5 bases from V and 2 bases from J, the junction contained 12 bases not matched to a gene. The CDR3 reads CASSPRITGGTYNEQFF. The CDR3 DNA is TGTGCCAGCAGCCCTCGTATCACCGGGGGGACCTACAATGAGCAGTTCTTC.

Concerning this clonotype itself: A much larger clonotype is one base distant, so this may be a read error. CDR3 nucleotide sequence: TGTGCCAGCAGCTGGCCGAGGACTAGCGGAGCCAATGAGCAGGTCTTC. It is translated as CASSWPRTSGANEQVF. The J gene is TRBJ2-1, the V gene TRBV5-5; 10 nucleotides line up with TRBD2. The CDR3 extends over 16 amino acids. The V gene's germline CDR1 is SGHKS and CDR2 YYEKEE (reference sequence). Together with reference TRBV5-5 and TRBJ2-1, the CDR3 gives the full variable domain: DAGVTQSPTHLIKTRGQQVTLRCSPISGHKSVSWYQQVLGQGPQFIFQYYEKEERGRGNFPDRFSARQFPNYSSELNVNALLLGDSALYLCASSWPRTSGANEQVFGPGTRLTVL.

This clonotype was detected ten times or more. V is TRBV20-1 and J is TRBJ2-7; no firm D call. Trimming shortened V by 3 bases and J by 7 bases, and 16 bases separated the two germline ends. Germline assignment: CDR1 DFQATT and CDR2 SNEGSKA (reference sequence). This CDR3 spans 13 amino acids. The CDR3 DNA is TGCAGTGCTAGCCAGACTCGCGGTTCGGAGCAGTACTTC. As protein: CSASQTRGSEQYF.

The chain combines TRBV7-2 with TRBJ1-4; a possible D gene is TRBD1 (6 bases). This CDR3 is 18 amino acids long. V was clipped by 0 bases and J by 5 bases, with 19 bases between them. Germline CDR1 reads SGHTA; CDR2 reads FQGNSA. This chain's CDR3 is CASSLAKTGKGENEKLFF. DNA for the CDR3: TGTGCCAGCAGCTTAGCGAAAACAGGGAAGGGTGAGAATGAAAAACTGTTTTTT.

This clonotype was picked up a small number of times. The chain combines TRBV6-1 with TRBJ2-5; 11 nucleotides match TRBD2. The CDR3 length is 15 residues. V shed 7 bases and J 4 bases; nucleotides not matched to a gene: 8. The germline V gene encodes CDR1 MNHNS and CDR2 SASEGT. The CDR3 DNA reads as TGTGCCAGCAAACTAGCGGGGGCACCGAGAGAGACCCAGTACTTC. Translated: CASKLAGAPRETQYF.

This clonotype has a handful of counts. This chain links TRBV4-3 with TRBJ1-1, with D possibly TRBD1 on 6 matching bases. Germline-derived CDR1 and CDR2 are LGHNA and YSLEER. This CDR3 has 14 residues. Trimming took off 0 bases at V and 10 bases at J, with 15 bases between the two ends. The CDR3, as DNA: TGCGCCAGCAGCCAAGATTTTGGTGAGGGGGTAGCTTTCTTT. Its translation is CASSQDFGEGVAFF.

This clonotype occurred once. This may come from a read error, since a much larger clone is one base off. V is TRBV7-3 and J is TRBJ1-4, with a tentative D call TRBD1 (5 bases). In germline, CDR1 is SGHTA, CDR2 FQGTGA. CDR3 size: 13 residues. The CDR3 loop is CASSSALGEKRFF. Written as DNA, the CDR3 is TGTGCCAGCAGCTCAGCTTTGGGGGAAAAACGGTTTTTT.

The CDR3 reads CSVEWGLAGSIAKNIQYF. DNA for the CDR3: TGCAGCGTTGAATGGGGTCTAGCGGGGTCAATAGCCAAAAACATTCAGTACTTC. This chain joins TRBV29-1 and TRBJ2-4; 9 bases are a match to TRBD2. CDR1 and CDR2 from the germline V gene are SQVTM and ANQGSEA. V was pared by 2 bases and J by 0 bases, with 11 bases of the junction left unmatched. This CDR3 contains 18 residues.

A few counts support this clonotype. The chain uses TRBV4-3 and TRBJ2-7; 9 bases are a match to TRBD2. There are 14 residues in the CDR3. Germline-derived CDR1 and CDR2 are LGHNA and YSLEER. Trimming at V came to 2 bases and at J to 6 bases, leaving 5 bases not matched to a gene. The CDR3 reads CASSQSSGSGEQYF. CDR3 coding DNA: TGCGCCAGCAGCCAAAGTAGCGGGAGCGGCGAGCAGTACTTC.